The clone carrying this TCR beta chain was seen a handful of times. Antigen unknown. The CDR3 consists of 15 residues. The V gene end was trimmed by 0 bases and the J gene end by 11 bases; junction bases not matched to a gene: 11. Germline-derived CDR1 and CDR2 are MGHRA and YSYEKL. The data were obtained in a study of post-analysis software for immune sequencing data. Incorporated into the TCR beta cDNA libraries were unique molecular identifiers, which served to reduce PCR and sequencing biases. From the PCR reads, TCRdb called clonotypes with MiXCR, one entry per CDR3 protein. The sample has 740,000 or so distinct CDR3 sequences, 53% seen once. Findings of the study overall: In patients, 4 to 6 TRBV segments were more frequent than in controls, with TRBV5-6, TRBV5-1 and TRBV20-1 among them.

The specimen was blood. This clonotype was obtained from a girl between 5 and 17 years old with multiple sclerosis. The genes are TRBV4-1 and TRBJ2-5; 8 bases are shared with TRBD2. As DNA, the CDR3 is TGCGCCAGCAGCCAAGATGAGCGGGAGTCTTACGGGCAGTACTTC. This sequence encodes CASSQDERESYGQYF.